The 29 T cell receptor beta chains reported below all come from one sample, sequenced in a study of blood T cell repertoires in COVID-19. Sequencing used immunoSEQ multiplex PCR; TCRdb keeps in-frame clones, though not all of them. The table shows over 110,000 clones, with 88% occurring only once. Sequencing was done on a sample of peripheral blood. The source is a human donor in a cohort sampled during active COVID-19.

The gene calls are TRBV7-8 and TRBJ1-2, with unresolved D. V was pared by 6 bases and J by 2 bases, with 10 bases between. CDR1 and CDR2 from the germline V gene are SGHVS and FQNEAQ. The CDR3 extends over 13 amino acids. For the CDR3, the DNA is TGTGCCAGCAGTTCCCGACTGAACTATGGCTACACCTTC. This translates into CASSSRLNYGYTF.

CDR3 in amino acids: CASSYAGGNTIYF. The CDR3 DNA reads as TGTGCCAGCAGTTACGCGGGAGGGAACACCATATATTTT. The V call is TRBV6-5, the J call TRBJ1-3; D gene unclear. Deletions cut 2 bases from V and 7 bases from J, with 9 bases between. CDR3 length equals 13 residues. CDR1 and CDR2 from the germline V gene are MNHEY and SVGAGI.

This chain joins TRBV9 and TRBJ2-3, with a possible D match to TRBD2 (5 bases). Germline V gene sequence: CDR1 SGDLS, CDR2 YYNGEE. V was trimmed by 3 bases and J by 3 bases, leaving 17 bases between them. This CDR3 is 16 amino acids long. CDR3 protein: CASSAGVYTVTDTQYF. For the CDR3, the DNA is TGTGCCAGCAGCGCCGGGGTCTATACTGTTACAGATACGCAGTATTTT.

The J gene is TRBJ1-5, the V gene TRBV4-2, with TRBD1 as a possible D gene (5 bases). Germline V lookup: CDR1 LGHNA, CDR2 YNFKEQ. V lost 3 bases and J lost 3, with 12 bases in between. The CDR3 consists of 15 residues. CDR3 region: CASSQAQGPNQPQHF. The CDR3 coding sequence is TGTGCCAGCAGCCAGGCTCAGGGTCCCAATCAGCCCCAGCATTTT.

The rearrangement joins TRBV3-1 (or the pseudogene TRBV3-2) to TRBJ1-5; D remains unclear. In germline, CDR1 is LGHDT, CDR2 YNNKEL (reference sequence). V dropped 0 bases and J dropped 2 bases, with 5 bases sitting between them. The CDR3 has 14 amino acids. CDR3 protein: CASSQEAGNQPQHF. The CDR3 region has the DNA TGTGCCAGCAGCCAAGAGGCCGGCAATCAGCCCCAGCATTTT.

V gene TRBV7-9 combines with J gene TRBJ2-3; perhaps TRBD2 as D (6 bases). This CDR3 is 14 amino acids long. The V end lost 6 bases, the J end lost 3 bases, and 13 bases lay between the germline ends. Germline assignment: CDR1 SEHNR and CDR2 FQNEAQ (reference sequence). The CDR3 nucleotides read TGTGCCAGCAGGCAGGAGGGAAGGACAGATACGCAGTATTTT. This codes for CASRQEGRTDTQYF.

A word on this clone: Compared with germline, one end of the junction differs, possibly owing to a read error. The CDR3: CASSLDRGQGETQYF. Written as DNA, the CDR3 is TGTGCTAGCAGTCTGGACAGGGGGCAGGGAGAGACCCAGTACTTC. V gene TRBV7-7 combines with J gene TRBJ2-5; 11 bases are a match to TRBD1. CDR1 is SSHAT, CDR2 FNYEAQ, per germline (reference sequence). This CDR3 region has 15 residues.

The chain is built from TRBV4-1 and TRBJ2-7, with D perhaps TRBD2 (6 bases). Germline-derived CDR1 and CDR2 are MGHRA and YSYEKL. Trimming shortened V by 3 bases and J by 2 bases, and 14 bases separated the two germline ends. The length of the CDR3 is 15 residues. CDR3 amino acids: CASSQGGGGTYEQYF. The CDR3 DNA reads as TGCGCCAGCAGCCAGGGGGGTGGAGGAACCTACGAGCAGTACTTC.

This clone was seen a single time. The chain combines TRBV5-6 with TRBJ2-3, with a possible D match to TRBD2 (5 bases). Trimming pared 1 base from V and 0 bases from J, leaving 12 bases between. This CDR3 comprises 16 residues. From germline, CDR1 is SGHDT and CDR2 YYEEEE. The CDR3 spells CASSLTGSGSTDTQYF. CDR3 DNA sequence: TGTGCCAGCAGCTTGACGGGATCGGGCAGCACAGATACGCAGTATTTT.

The rearrangement joins TRBV6-5 to TRBJ2-5, with a weak D call TRBD2 (6 bases). CDR3 length: 15 residues. V gave up 4 bases and J gave up 5 bases, with 17 bases separating them. Germline V lookup: CDR1 MNHEY, CDR2 SVGAGI. The CDR3 protein is CASSSSTSPFETQYF. CDR3 nucleotides: TGTGCCAGCAGTTCATCCACTAGCCCCTTTGAGACCCAGTACTTC.

V and J are TRBV3-1 (or the pseudogene TRBV3-2) and TRBJ2-2, with 10 bases lining up with TRBD1. After removal of 0 bases from V and 5 bases from J, the junction contained 3 bases not matched to a gene. CDR3 length: 16 residues. CDR1 is LGHDT, CDR2 YNNKEL, per germline (reference sequence). CDR3 residues: CASSQDPGQGTGELFF. CDR3 DNA: TGTGCCAGCAGCCAAGATCCGGGACAGGGGACCGGGGAGCTGTTTTTT.

V and J are TRBV7-2 and TRBJ2-3, with 9 bases fitting TRBD2. Trimming took 3 bases from V and 4 from J; bases not matched to a gene: 5. This CDR3 comprises 15 residues. Germline CDR1 and CDR2: SGHTA and FQGNSA. The DNA of the CDR3 is TGTGCCAGCAGCTTTTGGGCGGGGGGGGCAGATACGCAGTATTTT. Translation gives CASSFWAGGADTQYF.

This chain joins TRBV11-3 and TRBJ2-5, with TRBD1 matching 11 bases. With 4 bases clipped from V and 4 bases from J, the junction kept 5 bases outside the gene matches. CDR3 length: 15 residues. From germline, CDR1 is SGHNT and CDR2 YENEEA. CDR3 sequence (DNA): TGTGCCAGCAGCTCGGGACAGGGGGATTTAGAGACCCAGTACTTC. This gives the protein CASSSGQGDLETQYF. The entire variable domain, with the rest obtained from reference TRBV11-3 and TRBJ2-5, is as follows: EAGVVQSPRYKIIEKKQPVAFWCNPISGHNTLYWYLQNLGQGPELLIRYENEEAVDDSQLPKDRFSAERLKGVDSTLKIQPAELGDSAVYLCASSSGQGDLETQYFGPGTRLLVL.

This chain links TRBV6-2 or TRBV6-3 with TRBJ1-2; 8 bases are a match to TRBD1. The junction had 6 bases not matched to a gene; V was cut back by 6 bases and J by 9 bases. This CDR3 comprises 12 residues. Germline lookup yields CDR1 MNHEY and CDR2 SVGEGT. The CDR3 protein is CASSPRQGSYTF. In DNA form, the CDR3 reads TGTGCCAGCAGCCCCCGACAGGGGAGCTACACCTTC.

This chain uses TRBV5-1 with TRBJ2-2; 8 positions match TRBD1. Germline lookup yields CDR1 SGHRS and CDR2 YFSETQ. Trimming took 1 base from V and 3 from J; bases not matched to a gene: 8. This CDR3 contains 17 residues. The CDR3: CASSLLGQGADTGELFF. The CDR3 DNA sequence: TGCGCCAGCAGCTTGTTAGGGCAGGGGGCGGACACCGGGGAGCTGTTTTTT.

This clone was picked up a small number of times. The chain recombines TRBV27 with TRBJ1-2, with TRBD1 matching over 8 bases. Germline CDR1 reads MNHEY; CDR2 reads SMNVEV (reference sequence). The V segment lost 4 bases and the J segment 1 base; nucleotides outside the gene matches: 5. The CDR3 is 15 amino acids. The CDR3 nucleotides are TGTGCCAGCAGTTCGGGACAGGAGCTTAACTATGGCTACACCTTC. Translating it yields CASSSGQELNYGYTF.

CDR3 in amino acids: CAIRLTDRSPLHF. In DNA form, the CDR3 reads TGTGCCATCAGACTTACGGACAGGTCACCCCTCCACTTT. This chain joins TRBV10-3 and TRBJ1-6, with 7 bases aligning to TRBD1. Germline V gene sequence: CDR1 ENHRY, CDR2 SYGVKD. After removal of 6 bases from V and 10 bases from J, the junction contained 6 bases not matched to a gene. This CDR3 has 13 residues.

The rearrangement joins TRBV13 to TRBJ1-6; 8 positions agree with TRBD1. The CDR3 has 16 amino acids. Germline CDR1 reads PRHDT; CDR2 reads FYEKMQ (reference sequence). V lost 4 bases and J lost 10; bases outside the gene matches: 12. CDR3 region: CASSWGTGFSSSPLHF. The CDR3 DNA sequence: TGTGCCAGCAGCTGGGGGACAGGATTTTCATCCTCACCCCTCCACTTT.

The rearrangement joins TRBV7-2 to TRBJ2-1, with 8 nucleotides matching TRBD1. The ends lost 5 bases at V and 6 bases at J; junction bases unmatched: 3. The germline gives CDR1 SGHTA, CDR2 FQGNSA. The CDR3 is 13 amino acids. CDR3: CASSADRVNEQFF. The DNA for the CDR3 is TGTGCCAGCAGCGCGGACAGGGTCAATGAGCAGTTCTTC.

The chain employs TRBV27 and TRBJ2-1, with 10 bases that match TRBD1. V was pared by 2 bases and J by 2 bases, with 0 bases of the junction left unmatched. CDR1 and CDR2 from the germline V gene are MNHEY and SMNVEV (reference sequence). This CDR3 contains 15 residues. The CDR3 nucleotides read TGTGCCAGCAGTTTAGGACAGGGGGCCTACAATGAGCAGTTCTTC. Amino acids: CASSLGQGAYNEQFF.

The chain couples TRBV27 to TRBJ2-3; D perhaps matches TRBD2 (6 bases). Germline CDR1 and CDR2: MNHEY and SMNVEV (reference sequence). V was cut by 6 bases and J by 2 bases, with 15 bases left in between. The CDR3 consists of 15 residues. The CDR3 region is CASRVIAAYTDTQYF. Here the CDR3 DNA reads TGTGCCAGCAGAGTAATAGCGGCGTACACAGATACGCAGTATTTT.

The rearrangement joins TRBV18 to TRBJ1-1, with D perhaps matching TRBD1 (5 bases). The CDR3 spans 12 residues. Germline assignment: CDR1 KGHSH and CDR2 LQKENI. The V gene lost 2 bases and the J gene lost 9 bases, with 10 bases spanning the gap. For the CDR3, the DNA is TGTGCCAGCTCACCAGAAACAGGCCAAGCTTTCTTT. It codes for CASSPETGQAFF.

The V and J genes are TRBV9 and TRBJ2-7; D might be TRBD2 (6 bases). The V and J ends lost 0 bases and 3 bases respectively, with 10 bases between them. Germline assignment: CDR1 SGDLS and CDR2 YYNGEE. This CDR3 contains 14 residues. The CDR3: CASSVGDGGYEQYF. For the CDR3, the DNA is TGTGCCAGCAGCGTAGGTGACGGGGGCTACGAGCAGTACTTC. Filled out from reference TRBV9 and TRBJ2-7, the complete variable domain reads DSGVTQTPKHLITATGQRVTLRCSPRSGDLSVYWYQQSLDQGLQFLIQYYNGEERAKGNILERFSAQQFPDLHSELNLSSLELGDSALYFCASSVGDGGYEQYFGPGTRLTVT.

J is TRBJ2-5 and V is TRBV5-4; TRBD2 matches at 10 bases. This CDR3 contains 17 residues. V dropped 4 bases and J dropped 2; count of bases not matched to a gene: 11. Germline loops: CDR1 SGHNT, CDR2 YYREEE (reference sequence). The CDR3 region is CASSRSGGAAQQETQYF. DNA of the CDR3: TGTGCCAGCAGCCGGAGCGGGGGGGCAGCCCAGCAAGAGACCCAGTACTTC.

The chain couples TRBV5-4 to TRBJ2-5; 7 bases are shared with TRBD2. The CDR3 is 15 amino acids. V trimming: 4 bases; J trimming: 2 bases; junction bases outside the gene matches: 8. Germline CDR1 and CDR2: SGHNT and YYREEE (reference sequence). The DNA of the CDR3 is TGTGCCAGCAGCCCAGGTCCGGGGGGACAAGAGACCCAGTACTTC. Protein sequence: CASSPGPGGQETQYF.

The V gene is TRBV3-1 (or the pseudogene TRBV3-2), the J gene TRBJ1-6; D remains ambiguous. Per germline, CDR1 LGHDT and CDR2 YNNKEL (reference sequence). The V end was cut by 5 bases, the J end by 9 bases, with 14 bases between. The length of the CDR3 is 14 residues. CDR3: CASSEVPGGSPLHF. As DNA, the CDR3 is TGTGCCAGCAGCGAAGTCCCGGGAGGTTCACCCCTCCACTTT.

The chain uses TRBV6-2 or TRBV6-3 and TRBJ2-7; TRBD1 agrees at 8 bases. Germline values: CDR1 MNHEY, CDR2 SVGEGT. Losses at the gene ends were 6 bases for V and 2 bases for J; bases not matched to a gene: 9. The CDR3 runs 15 residues. CDR3 loop: CASSQGQGETYEQYF. For the CDR3, the DNA is TGTGCCAGCAGCCAAGGACAGGGCGAGACCTACGAGCAGTACTTC.

CDR3 DNA sequence: TGTGCCAGCAGCTTGGTTCAGGGATTTCCCTACAATGAGCAGTTCTTC. As protein: CASSLVQGFPYNEQFF. The chain couples TRBV5-6 to TRBJ2-1; the D gene is possibly TRBD1 (5 bases). V was clipped by 0 bases and J by 2 bases, with 12 bases between them. Germline CDR1 SGHDT, CDR2 YYEEEE. CDR3 size: 16 residues.

J is TRBJ2-2 and V is TRBV5-5; D is undetermined. This CDR3 contains 13 residues. V was pared by 4 bases and J by 4 bases, with 8 bases between. The germline CDR1 and CDR2 sequences are SGHKS and YYEKEE (reference sequence). CDR3 sequence reads: CASSPQITGELFF. The CDR3 nucleotides read TGTGCCAGCAGCCCTCAGATCACCGGGGAGCTGTTTTTT.